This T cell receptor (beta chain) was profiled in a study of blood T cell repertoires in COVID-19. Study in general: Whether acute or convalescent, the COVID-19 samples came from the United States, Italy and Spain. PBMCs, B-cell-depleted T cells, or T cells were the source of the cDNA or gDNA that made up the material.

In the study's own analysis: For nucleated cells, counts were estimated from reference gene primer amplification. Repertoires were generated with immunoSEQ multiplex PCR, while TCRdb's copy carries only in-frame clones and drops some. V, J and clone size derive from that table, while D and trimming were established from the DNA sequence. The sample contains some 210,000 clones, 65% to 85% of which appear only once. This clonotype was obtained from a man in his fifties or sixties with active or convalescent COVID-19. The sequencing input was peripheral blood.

The DNA for the CDR3 is TGTGCCAGCAGCTTAGAACCACTTAGGGCGGGGGGCCACTACAATGAGCAGTTCTTC. Protein: CASSLEPLRAGGHYNEQFF. The chain uses TRBV7-2 and TRBJ2-1, with 8 bases that match TRBD2. V trimming: 1 base; J trimming: 3 bases; junction bases outside the gene matches: 14. The germline gives CDR1 SGHTA, CDR2 FQGNSA. This CDR3 is built from 19 residues. The full variable domain, in which reference TRBV7-2 and TRBJ2-1 provide the parts outside the CDR3, is GAGVSQSPSNKVTEKGKDVELRCDPISGHTALYWYRQSLGQGLEFLIYFQGNSAPDKSGLPSDRFSAERTGGSVSTLTIQRTQQEDSAVYLCASSLEPLRAGGHYNEQFFGPGTRLTVL.